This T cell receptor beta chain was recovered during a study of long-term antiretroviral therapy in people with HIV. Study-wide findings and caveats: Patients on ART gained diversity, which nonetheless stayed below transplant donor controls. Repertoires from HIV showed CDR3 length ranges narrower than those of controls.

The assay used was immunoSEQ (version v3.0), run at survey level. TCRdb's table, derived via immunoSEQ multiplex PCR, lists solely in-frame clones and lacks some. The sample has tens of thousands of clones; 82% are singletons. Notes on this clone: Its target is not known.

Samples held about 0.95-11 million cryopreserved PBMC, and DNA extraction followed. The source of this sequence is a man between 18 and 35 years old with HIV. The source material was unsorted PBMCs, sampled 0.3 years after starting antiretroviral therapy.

The CDR3: CASSDRNEQYF. CDR3 in DNA: TGCGCCAGCAGCGACAGAAACGAGCAGTACTTC. J is TRBJ2-7 and V is TRBV5-1, with D possibly matching TRBD1 (5 bases). Germline V gives CDR1 SGHRS, CDR2 YFSETQ. Deletions cut 4 bases from V and 5 bases from J, with 7 bases between. The CDR3 runs 11 residues.